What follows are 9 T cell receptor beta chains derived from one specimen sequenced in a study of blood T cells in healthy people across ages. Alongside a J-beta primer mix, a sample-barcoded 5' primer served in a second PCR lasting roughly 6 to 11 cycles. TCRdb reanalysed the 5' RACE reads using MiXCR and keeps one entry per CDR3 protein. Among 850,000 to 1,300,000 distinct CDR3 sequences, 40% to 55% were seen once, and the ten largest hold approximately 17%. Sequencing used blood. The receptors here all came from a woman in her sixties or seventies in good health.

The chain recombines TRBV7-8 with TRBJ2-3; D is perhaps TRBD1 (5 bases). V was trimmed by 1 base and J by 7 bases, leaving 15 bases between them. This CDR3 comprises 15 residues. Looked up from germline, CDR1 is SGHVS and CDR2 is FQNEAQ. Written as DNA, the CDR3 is TGTGCCAGCAGCTTAGTAAGGGGAAAGGAGAATACGCAGTATTTT. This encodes CASSLVRGKENTQYF.

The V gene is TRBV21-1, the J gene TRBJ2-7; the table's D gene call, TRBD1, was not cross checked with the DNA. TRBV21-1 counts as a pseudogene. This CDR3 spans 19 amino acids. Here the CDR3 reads CASSSFSPFPGDKSYEQYF. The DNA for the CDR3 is TGTGCCAGCAGCTCCTTCAGTCCTTTCCCGGGGGACAAATCCTACGAGCAGTACTTC.

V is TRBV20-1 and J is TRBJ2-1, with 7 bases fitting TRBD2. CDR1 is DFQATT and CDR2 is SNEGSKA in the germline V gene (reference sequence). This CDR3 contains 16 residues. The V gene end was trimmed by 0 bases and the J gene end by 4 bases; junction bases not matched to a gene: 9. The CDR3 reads CSARDPQRDLYNEQFF. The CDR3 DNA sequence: TGCAGTGCTAGAGATCCCCAGCGGGACCTTTACAATGAGCAGTTCTTC.

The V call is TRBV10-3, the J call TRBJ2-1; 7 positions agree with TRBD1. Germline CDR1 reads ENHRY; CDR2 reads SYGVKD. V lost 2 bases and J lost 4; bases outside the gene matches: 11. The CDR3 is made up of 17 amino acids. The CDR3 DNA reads TGTGCCATCAGTGAGGGGGTGCCACAGGGGCTGTACAATGAGCAGTTCTTC. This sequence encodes CAISEGVPQGLYNEQFF.

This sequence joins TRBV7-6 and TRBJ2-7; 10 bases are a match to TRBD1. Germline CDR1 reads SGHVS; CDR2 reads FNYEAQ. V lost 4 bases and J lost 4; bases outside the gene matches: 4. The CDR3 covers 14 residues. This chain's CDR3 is CASSSGQGQYEQYF. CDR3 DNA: TGTGCCAGCAGCTCGGGACAGGGGCAGTACGAGCAGTACTTC.

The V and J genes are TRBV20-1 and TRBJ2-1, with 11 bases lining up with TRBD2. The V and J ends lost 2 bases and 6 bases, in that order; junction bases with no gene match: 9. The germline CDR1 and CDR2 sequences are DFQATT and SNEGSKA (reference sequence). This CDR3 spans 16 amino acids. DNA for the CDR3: TGCAGTGCTAGACGAGGGACTAGCGGATCCATCAATGAGCAGTTCTTC. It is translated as CSARRGTSGSINEQFF.

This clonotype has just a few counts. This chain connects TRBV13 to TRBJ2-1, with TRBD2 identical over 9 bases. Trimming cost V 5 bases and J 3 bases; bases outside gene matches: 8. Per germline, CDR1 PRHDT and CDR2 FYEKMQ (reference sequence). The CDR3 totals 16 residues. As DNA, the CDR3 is TGTGCCAGCAGCCGGCGGGGGACTAGCATCTACAATGAGCAGTTCTTC. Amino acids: CASSRRGTSIYNEQFF. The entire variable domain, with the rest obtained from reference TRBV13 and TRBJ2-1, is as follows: AAGVIQSPRHLIKEKRETATLKCYPIPRHDTVYWYQQGPGQDPQFLISFYEKMQSDKGSIPDRFSAQQFSDYHSELNMSSLELGDSALYFCASSRRGTSIYNEQFFGPGTRLTVL.

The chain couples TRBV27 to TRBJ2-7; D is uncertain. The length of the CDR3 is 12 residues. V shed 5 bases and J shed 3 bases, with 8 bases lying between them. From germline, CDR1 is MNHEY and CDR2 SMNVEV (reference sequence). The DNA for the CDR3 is TGTGCCAGCAGTCCCTGGGGCTACGAGCAGTACTTC. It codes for CASSPWGYEQYF.

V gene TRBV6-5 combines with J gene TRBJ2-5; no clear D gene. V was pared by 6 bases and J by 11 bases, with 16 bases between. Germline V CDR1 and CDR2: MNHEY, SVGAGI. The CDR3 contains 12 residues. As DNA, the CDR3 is TGTGCCAGCAGCCCCTCGGGCGGTAGTCAGTACTTC. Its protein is CASSPSGGSQYF.